Presented here are 30 T cell receptor beta chains from one specimen sequenced in a study of a mutant IDH1 vaccine in newly diagnosed glioma. The time point denotes: week 23, last vaccination. In the vaccine, a single dose held 300 ug of the mutant IDH1 20-mer peptide, along with topical imiquimod. Their antigen targets remain unknown. Here immunoSEQ multiplex PCR was the method, and the copy in TCRdb shows in-frame clones only, minus some. Altogether tens of thousands of clones are present, more than 80% being singletons, with the ten largest covering over 0.7%. This specimen was PBMCs, taken from a glioma patient whose treatment included an IDH1 peptide vaccine. Receptor source: a woman aged 45 to 65 with glioma.

This clone was seen just once. This rearrangement joins TRBV21-1 to TRBJ2-7; the table's D gene call, TRBD2, was not cross checked with the DNA. TRBV21-1 is reported as a pseudogene. This CDR3 has 14 residues. The CDR3 DNA follows: TGTGCCAGCAGCAAGCGGAATCGCTCCTACGAGCAGTACTTC. Translated, it gives CASSKRNRSYEQYF.

The chain has TRBV11-2 and TRBJ1-1; D call uncertain. This CDR3 has 12 residues. Trimming removed 5 bases from V and 4 bases from J, with 8 bases in between. Germline assignment: CDR1 SGHAT and CDR2 FQNNGV. CDR3 protein: CASSPWVTEAFF. CDR3 coding DNA: TGTGCCAGCAGCCCGTGGGTCACTGAAGCTTTCTTT.

The chain recombines TRBV7-2 with TRBJ1-6, with a tentative D call TRBD1 (5 bases). The CDR3 sequence is 15 residues long. V was shortened by 1 base and J by 6 bases, with 10 bases between the two germline ends. Germline V CDR1 and CDR2: SGHTA, FQGNSA. As DNA, the CDR3 is TGTGCCAGCAGCTTAGTCAGGGTCTCTAATTCACCCCTCCACTTT. As protein: CASSLVRVSNSPLHF.

The chain employs TRBV5-1 and TRBJ2-7, with D perhaps matching TRBD1 (6 bases). Germline CDR1 and CDR2: SGHRS and YFSETQ. Trimming pared 0 bases from V and 6 bases from J, leaving 16 bases between. The CDR3 sequence is 15 residues long. CDR3 DNA sequence: TGCGCCAGCAGCTTGGCCAGACAGGATCAAGGCGAGCAGTACTTC. This encodes CASSLARQDQGEQYF.

The V gene is TRBV2, the J gene TRBJ2-5; 7 bases are shared with TRBD1. J lost 2 bases, V lost 6 bases, and 3 bases had no gene match. The CDR3 loop spans 13 amino acids. Germline values: CDR1 SNHLY, CDR2 FYNNEI. The CDR3 DNA reads TGTGCCAGCAGGAGGACAGGACAAGAGACCCAGTACTTC. Protein sequence: CASRRTGQETQYF. The variable domain in full, with the rest retrieved from reference TRBV2 and TRBJ2-5, is EPEVTQTPSHQVTQMGQEVILRCVPISNHLYFYWYRQILGQKVEFLVSFYNNEISEKSEIFDDQFSVERPDGSNFTLKIRSTKLEDSAMYFCASRRTGQETQYFGPGTRLLVL.

The CDR3 reads CASSSLQGGSEKLFF. Here the CDR3 DNA reads TGTGCCAGCAGTTCGCTTCAGGGGGGGAGTGAAAAACTGTTTTTT. J is TRBJ1-4 and V is TRBV28; 7 bases are shared with TRBD1. The ends lost 4 bases at V and 7 bases at J; junction bases unmatched: 9. CDR3 size: 15 residues. Germline values: CDR1 MDHEN, CDR2 SYDVKM.

In its sample, this clone was seen once. The chain carries TRBV15 and TRBJ2-1, with TRBD2 matching over 7 bases. CDR1 is LNHNV, CDR2 YYDKDF, per germline (reference sequence). V gave up 3 bases and J gave up 0 bases; unmatched junction bases: 8. The CDR3 loop spans 17 amino acids. In DNA form, the CDR3 reads TGTGCCACCAGCAGGGAAGCGGGATGGAGCTCCTACAATGAGCAGTTCTTC. It translates to CATSREAGWSSYNEQFF. The whole variable domain, filled in from reference TRBV15 and TRBJ2-1, reads DAMVIQNPRYQVTQFGKPVTLSCSQTLNHNVMYWYQQKSSQAPKLLFHYYDKDFNNEADTPDNFQSRRPNTSFCFLDIRSPGLGDTAMYLCATSREAGWSSYNEQFFGPGTRLTVL.

V usage is TRBV18 and J usage is TRBJ1-2; the match to TRBD1 covers 8 bases. The CDR3 loop spans 15 amino acids. V lost 6 bases, J lost 4 bases, and 10 bases stayed unmatched. Germline values: CDR1 KGHSH, CDR2 LQKENI. The CDR3 DNA reads TGTGCCAGCTCCCAAGGACAGGGAAGTAGCTATGGCTACACCTTC. Amino acids: CASSQGQGSSYGYTF.

CDR3: CASVRGALAKNIQYF. CDR3 sequence (DNA): TGTGCCAGCGTCCGGGGGGCACTAGCCAAAAACATTCAGTACTTC. The chain combines TRBV28 with TRBJ2-4; weak D call: TRBD2 (7 bases). CDR3 length equals 15 residues. Deletions cut 8 bases from V and 0 bases from J, with 14 bases between. The germline V gene has CDR1 MDHEN and CDR2 SYDVKM.

The V gene is TRBV2, the J gene TRBJ2-3, with D unclear. The germline V and J ends were trimmed by 4 bases and 4 bases, with 12 bases remaining between them. CDR1 SNHLY and CDR2 FYNNEI come from the germline V gene. This CDR3 comprises 14 residues. As DNA, the CDR3 is TGTGCCAGCAGTGGCTCCGGAAGCCCAGATACGCAGTATTTT. Protein sequence: CASSGSGSPDTQYF.

This chain connects TRBV5-6 to TRBJ1-2; D is unclear. The CDR3 extends over 14 amino acids. Trimming shortened V by 0 bases and J by 4 bases, and 10 bases separated the two germline ends. Looked up from germline, CDR1 is SGHDT and CDR2 is YYEEEE. CDR3 DNA: TGTGCCAGCAGCTTGGTCAGCGGCAGCTATGGCTACACCTTC. Its protein is CASSLVSGSYGYTF.

This CDR3 is CASSYGPGQGVYEQYF. CDR3 nucleotides: TGTGCCAGCAGCTATGGACCGGGACAGGGGGTCTACGAGCAGTACTTC. This chain links TRBV27 with TRBJ2-7; 11 bases map to TRBD1. CDR1 MNHEY and CDR2 SMNVEV come from the germline V gene (reference sequence). V shed 6 bases and J 3 bases; nucleotides not matched to a gene: 10. The CDR3 contains 16 residues.

Comment on this clone: Its ends do not fully match the called genes, so a read error is possible. The CDR3 sequence: CASTYSGDTTYEQYF. In DNA, the CDR3 is TGTGCCAGCACTTACAGTGGGGACACCACCTACGAGCAGTACTTC. The genes are TRBV6-6 and TRBJ2-7; TRBD1 is a possible D gene (6 bases). Looked up from germline, CDR1 is MNHNY and CDR2 is SVGAGI (reference sequence). CDR3 length: 15 residues.

The chain links TRBV19 to TRBJ1-1; TRBD1 is a possible D gene (5 bases). Germline V gene lookup returns CDR1 LNHDA and CDR2 SQIVND (reference sequence). The V end lost 1 base, the J end lost 5 bases, and 11 bases lay between the germline ends. The length of the CDR3 is 14 residues. The CDR3 reads CASSIGGSGTEAFF. The CDR3 bases are TGTGCCAGTAGTATAGGGGGGAGTGGGACTGAAGCTTTCTTT.

The chain has TRBV6-6 and TRBJ1-5, with D uncertain. The CDR3 runs 12 residues. V was trimmed by 1 base and J by 5 bases, leaving 3 bases between them. CDR1 and CDR2 from the germline V gene are MNHNY and SVGAGI (reference sequence). CDR3 region: CASSYLDQPQHF. The CDR3 DNA is TGTGCCAGCAGTTACTTGGATCAGCCCCAGCATTTT.

The gene calls are TRBV27 and TRBJ1-6; no clear D. Germline V gene lookup returns CDR1 MNHEY and CDR2 SMNVEV (reference sequence). The CDR3 loop spans 16 amino acids. V lost 3 bases and J 8 bases, leaving 17 bases between the germline ends. CDR3 residues: CASSFGRSRKDSPLHF. CDR3 DNA: TGTGCCAGCAGTTTCGGACGGTCACGGAAGGATTCACCCCTCCACTTT.

This chain links TRBV7-2 with TRBJ2-1; D remains ambiguous. The length of the CDR3 is 13 residues. Germline V gene lookup returns CDR1 SGHTA and CDR2 FQGNSA. With 1 base removed from V and 3 bases from J, the gap between germline ends came to 4 bases. The CDR3: CASSLVDYNEQFF. The CDR3 DNA reads TGTGCCAGCAGCTTAGTTGACTACAATGAGCAGTTCTTC. The whole variable domain, filled in from reference TRBV7-2 and TRBJ2-1, reads GAGVSQSPSNKVTEKGKDVELRCDPISGHTALYWYRQSLGQGLEFLIYFQGNSAPDKSGLPSDRFSAERTGGSVSTLTIQRTQQEDSAVYLCASSLVDYNEQFFGPGTRLTVL.

The rearrangement links TRBV19 to TRBJ2-3, with D perhaps being TRBD1 or TRBD2 (7 bases each). V was cut by 6 bases and J by 2 bases, with 15 bases left in between. This CDR3 has 15 amino acids. Per germline, CDR1 LNHDA and CDR2 SQIVND (reference sequence). Here the CDR3 reads CASRPGGGSTDTQYF. CDR3 nucleotides: TGTGCCAGTAGACCAGGGGGGGGGTCCACAGATACGCAGTATTTT.

This clone was counted a few times. The V and J genes are TRBV5-4 and TRBJ2-2, with 9 bases identical to TRBD2. Germline V gene sequence: CDR1 SGHNT, CDR2 YYREEE (reference sequence). The CDR3 runs 16 residues. Losses at the gene ends were 4 bases for V and 6 bases for J; bases not matched to a gene: 10. DNA for the CDR3: TGTGCCAGCAGCCTAGCGGGGAGCTATAATCCCGGGGAGCTGTTTTTT. It codes for CASSLAGSYNPGELFF.

V gene TRBV30 combines with J gene TRBJ2-1, with TRBD1 matching over 11 bases. CDR1 and CDR2 (germline): GTSNPN, SVGIG (reference sequence). V trimming: 3 bases; J trimming: 6 bases; junction bases outside the gene matches: 7. The CDR3 consists of 15 residues. In DNA, the CDR3 is TGTGCCTGGAGCGCCCCGGGACAGGGGGGCAATGAGCAGTTCTTC. It yields the protein CAWSAPGQGGNEQFF.

Of note for this clone: The sample contains more than one DNA sequence encoding this CDR3. The V and J genes are TRBV5-4 and TRBJ2-7; a possible D gene is TRBD2 (7 bases). Looked up from germline, CDR1 is SGHNT and CDR2 is YYREEE (reference sequence). CDR3 size: 14 residues. V lost 4 bases to trimming and J lost 3 bases, with 14 bases between them. CDR3: CASSPGASGYEQYF. CDR3 bases: TGTGCCAGCAGCCCGGGGGCTAGCGGCTACGAGCAGTACTTC.

The rearrangement uses TRBV5-1 and TRBJ2-5; TRBD1 matches 12 bases. CDR1 and CDR2 (germline): SGHRS, YFSETQ. Trimming took 3 bases from V and 5 from J; bases not matched to a gene: 5. CDR3 size: 15 residues. The CDR3 here is CASSWGTGGYETQYF. For the CDR3, the DNA is TGCGCCAGCAGCTGGGGGACAGGGGGCTATGAGACCCAGTACTTC. Looking up the rest from reference TRBV5-1 and TRBJ2-5 gives the full variable domain: KAGVTQTPRYLIKTRGQQVTLSCSPISGHRSVSWYQQTPGQGLQFLFEYFSETQRNKGNFPGRFSGRQFSNSRSEMNVSTLELGDSALYLCASSWGTGGYETQYFGPGTRLLVL.

The chain carries TRBV12-2 and TRBJ1-2. TRBV12-2 is a listed pseudogene. The CDR3 spans 16 residues. CDR3 coding DNA: TGTGCAAGTCGCTCTACGTCCGGGCATCCTAACTATGGCTACACCTTC. This encodes CASRSTSGHPNYGYTF.

CDR3 region: CASSRRITRGPYNEQFF. CDR3 bases: TGTGCCAGCAGCCGACGCATAACCAGGGGGCCCTACAATGAGCAGTTCTTC. V is TRBV27 and J is TRBJ2-1; TRBD1 agrees at 8 bases. Looked up from germline, CDR1 is MNHEY and CDR2 is SMNVEV (reference sequence). Trimming cost V 6 bases and J 2 bases; bases outside gene matches: 12. There are 17 residues in the CDR3.

J is TRBJ2-7 and V is TRBV28; D is unclear. Looked up from germline, CDR1 is MDHEN and CDR2 is SYDVKM. Trimming took 2 bases from V and 11 from J, leaving 10 bases between them. This CDR3 has 11 amino acids. The CDR3 loop reads CASSLRLIKYF. The CDR3 DNA reads as TGTGCCAGCAGTTTAAGGCTGATTAAGTACTTC.

The chain couples TRBV4-1 to TRBJ2-7, with D possibly TRBD2 on 6 matching bases. The germline V gene has CDR1 MGHRA and CDR2 YSYEKL. V gave up 4 bases and J gave up 5 bases, with 15 bases separating them. The CDR3 length is 14 residues. This chain's CDR3 is CASSLPGLEHEQYF. In DNA, the CDR3 is TGCGCCAGCAGCCTCCCGGGACTGGAACACGAGCAGTACTTC.

V is TRBV29-1 and J is TRBJ2-5; D may be TRBD2 (5 bases). The CDR3 is made up of 12 amino acids. Germline V CDR1 and CDR2: SQVTM, ANQGSEA. Between the trimmed V and J ends, which lost 6 bases and 5 bases, there was a span of 13 bases. The CDR3 region is CSVSWGVETQYF. DNA for the CDR3: TGCAGCGTGTCTTGGGGAGTGGAGACCCAGTACTTC. Looking up the rest from reference TRBV29-1 and TRBJ2-5 gives the full variable domain: SAVISQKPSRDICQRGTSLTIQCQVDSQVTMMFWYRQQPGQSLTLIATANQGSEATYESGFVIDKFPISRPNLTFSTLTVSNMSPEDSSIYLCSVSWGVETQYFGPGTRLLVL.

This clone was counted a few times. The chain is built from TRBV29-1 and TRBJ1-1, with D perhaps TRBD1 (5 bases). CDR3 length: 13 residues. The germline gives CDR1 SQVTM, CDR2 ANQGSEA. V was cut by 4 bases and J by 3 bases, with 12 bases left in between. The CDR3 spells CSVAAGSDTEAFF. For the CDR3, the DNA is TGCAGCGTTGCGGCAGGGTCGGACACTGAAGCTTTCTTT.

The J gene is TRBJ2-7, the V gene TRBV5-4, with D possibly called TRBD1 or TRBD2 (5 bases each). This CDR3 comprises 14 residues. V gave up 4 bases and J gave up 1 base, with 12 bases separating them. CDR1 SGHNT and CDR2 YYREEE come from the germline V gene (reference sequence). For the CDR3, the DNA is TGTGCCAGCAGCCTCGGGACGATTTCCTACGAGCAGTACTTC. Residues: CASSLGTISYEQYF.

This chain uses TRBV23-1 with TRBJ1-5, with 7 bases that match TRBD1. TRBV23-1 is an open reading frame whose function is uncertain. V trimming: 0 bases; J trimming: 0 bases; junction bases outside the gene matches: 5. The CDR3 is 17 amino acids. CDR3 DNA: TGCGCCAGCAGTCAATCTGGGACAGAATATAGCAATCAGCCCCAGCATTTT. Its protein is CASSQSGTEYSNQPQHF.